The rows below give T cell receptor beta chains drawn from one sample of a study of cytomegalovirus exposure and HLA in healthy donors. TCRdb's copy holds only in-frame clones and misses some; the assay was immunoSEQ multiplex PCR. The sample shows about 360,000 clones, 70% to 90% of them seen only once. Sequencing used PBMCs. The source of these receptors is a woman younger than 35 in good health and CMV-seronegative. Each CDR3 is given without its conserved first and last residue. Each record gives: clone size, V gene, CDR3 protein. A row's size may be missing; if present it is once, few, many or a size class.

clone_size: once
v_call: TRBV29-1
cdr3_aa: SATTGNTEAF

clone_size: .
v_call: TRBV28
cdr3_aa: ASSQTGNYEQY

clone_size: .
v_call: TRBV10-3
cdr3_aa: ATAIGGVSGYT

clone_size: .
v_call: TRBV6-4
cdr3_aa: ATSRDRGAGELF

clone_size: .
v_call: TRBV6-4
cdr3_aa: ASSPERNTGELF

clone_size: .
v_call: TRBV6-6
cdr3_aa: ASRSPVGNEQF

clone_size: .
v_call: TRBV27
cdr3_aa: ASSLQGNYGYT

clone_size: .
v_call: TRBV12-5
cdr3_aa: ASGLVLGGNEQF

clone_size: .
v_call: TRBV5-1
cdr3_aa: ASSLARGLVYGYT

clone_size: .
v_call: TRBV21-1
cdr3_aa: ASRTQRYEQY

clone_size: .
v_call: TRBV25-1
cdr3_aa: ASSGSGNGNEQF

clone_size: .
v_call: TRBV11-2
cdr3_aa: ASSLDPGGAGELF

clone_size: .
v_call: TRBV30
cdr3_aa: AWSFQGVPFGY

clone_size: once
v_call: TRBV19
cdr3_aa: ASSSSSNQPQH